This TCR beta chain comes out of a study of Graves' ophthalmopathy and Graves' hyperthyroidism. Amplified TCR beta CDR3 regions were obtained using RNA transcripts as template. HTBI-primed RT-PCR formed the first round, and a multiplex PCR formed the second. TCRdb reprocessed the multiplex PCR reads via MiXCR and lists one record per CDR3 protein. The data show a few hundred thousand distinct CDR3 sequences, 15% seen once. This clonotype has at least ten counts. Hyperthyroidism was classified as stable if no ophthalmopathy occurred within 18 months of follow-up. Sequencing used peripheral blood. The source is a woman aged 18-30 years with stable Graves' hyperthyroidism.

DNA of the CDR3: TGTGCCAGCACCTCTATGCCAGGTTTCTACGAGCAGTACTTC. Its translation: CASTSMPGFYEQYF. The rearrangement uses TRBV12-3 or TRBV12-4 and TRBJ2-7; no definite D call. The CDR3 loop spans 14 amino acids. The V and J ends lost 7 bases and 3 bases respectively, with 16 bases between them.